This T cell receptor beta chain stems from a study of PD-1 blockade in classical Hodgkin lymphoma. Overall study results and limits: Although disease activity or prior therapy may be involved, causes of the repertoire differences remain undefined. TCR diversity at baseline was reported to be reduced in newly diagnosed patients relative to healthy donors. In CD4+ cells, TCR diversity went up significantly by C4D1, but in CD8+ cells it did not.

Per the germline V gene, CDR1 is SGDLS and CDR2 is YYNGEE. With V trimmed by 3 bases and J by 5 bases, 4 bases remained unmatched. CDR3 length: 14 residues. Documented time point: cycle 4 day 1 (C4D1), after 6 weeks of nivolumab. In every patient, relapse followed autologous stem cell transplantation, while exposure to brentuximab vedotin differed. TCRdb's table, derived via immunoSEQ multiplex PCR, lists solely in-frame clones and lacks some. The sample comprises fewer than 100,000 clones, 85% to 95% of which are singletons, and under 2% rests with the top ten. On this clone itself: What it binds is unknown.

V is TRBV9 and J is TRBJ2-1, with 8 bases matching TRBD2. The sequence was obtained from a human donor with classical Hodgkin lymphoma. Sequenced material: peripheral blood mononuclear cells (PBMCs), taken before the fourth cycle of nivolumab. The CDR3: CASSGREAHNEQFF. In DNA form, the CDR3 reads TGTGCCAGCAGCGGGCGGGAGGCCCACAATGAGCAGTTCTTC.